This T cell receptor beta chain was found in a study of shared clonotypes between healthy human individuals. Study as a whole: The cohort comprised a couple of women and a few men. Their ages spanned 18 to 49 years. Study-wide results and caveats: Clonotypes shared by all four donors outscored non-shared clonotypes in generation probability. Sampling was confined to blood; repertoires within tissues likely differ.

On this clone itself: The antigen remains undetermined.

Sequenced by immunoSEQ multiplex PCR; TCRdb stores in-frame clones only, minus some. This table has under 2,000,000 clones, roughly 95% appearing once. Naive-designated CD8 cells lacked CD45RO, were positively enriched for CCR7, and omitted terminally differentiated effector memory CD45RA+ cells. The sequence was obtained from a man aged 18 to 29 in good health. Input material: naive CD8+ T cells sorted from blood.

As DNA, the CDR3 is TGCGCCAGCAGCCAAGAGATAGGGCACTGGGAGGGCCATGGGGAGCAGTACTTC. Its translation: CASSQEIGHWEGHGEQYF. The rearrangement links TRBV4-3 to TRBJ2-7; TRBD2 agrees at 7 bases. CDR1 and CDR2 (germline): LGHNA, YSLEER. J was trimmed by 7 bases and V by 0 bases; bases with no gene match: 18. The CDR3 totals 18 residues.